This passage covers 23 T cell receptor beta chains from one sample sequenced in a study of T-cell memory formation after mild COVID-19. TCRdb independently ran MiXCR on the 5' RACE reads; one entry per CDR3 protein. The table shows fewer than 150,000 distinct CDR3 sequences, with about 14% occurring only once. Source material: PBMCs or a T cell subset sorted from them (not recorded which). All receptors derive from an adult woman who had mild COVID-19 (a few samples of this study predate the infection). Cell type and time point are not known.

The chain has TRBV12-3 or TRBV12-4 and TRBJ2-3, with D possibly matching TRBD1 (5 bases). Between the trimmed V and J ends, which lost 5 bases and 2 bases, there was a span of 14 bases. The CDR3 loop spans 15 amino acids. The CDR3, as DNA: TGTGCCAGCAGTCCCCAGGGAAGCTACACAGATACGCAGTATTTT. Protein: CASSPQGSYTDTQYF.

This clonotype was seen more than once but under ten times. This chain joins TRBV6-2 or TRBV6-3 and TRBJ1-3; D not certain. Germline loops: CDR1 MNHEY, CDR2 SVGEGT. The ends were cut back, 6 bases at V and 0 bases at J, with 15 bases in the middle. The CDR3 is 16 amino acids. In DNA, the CDR3 is TGTGCCAGCAGCAGCGACCGGGCTACCTCTGGAAACACCATATATTTT. It is translated as CASSSDRATSGNTIYF.

The table lists this clonotype with a few counts. The CDR3 DNA reads TGTGCCAGCAGCGGACAGTCCTCCTACAATGAGCAGTTCTTC. This encodes CASSGQSSYNEQFF. The rearrangement uses TRBV12-3 or TRBV12-4 and TRBJ2-1, with TRBD1 as a possible D gene (6 bases). The CDR3 covers 14 residues. Trimming took off 6 bases at V and 0 bases at J, with 9 bases between the two ends.

This clonotype appeared a few times. The chain has TRBV6-2 or TRBV6-3 and TRBJ2-2; TRBD2 is a possible D gene (6 bases). Germline CDR1 is MNHEY and CDR2 is SVGEGT. Between the trimmed V and J ends, which lost 6 bases and 1 base, there was a span of 12 bases. The CDR3 covers 15 residues. The CDR3, as DNA: TGTGCCAGCAGATCCGGGACTCTGAACACCGGGGAGCTGTTTTTT. It codes for CASRSGTLNTGELFF.

The chain combines TRBV25-1 with TRBJ2-5, with D perhaps TRBD1 (6 bases). The CDR3 has 16 residues. Germline CDR1 reads MGHDK; CDR2 reads SYGVNS. Trimming stripped 3 bases from V and 1 base from J, with 15 bases between. The CDR3: CASSDFGQSLQETQYF. The CDR3 DNA follows: TGTGCCAGCAGTGATTTTGGACAGAGCCTCCAAGAGACCCAGTACTTC.

This clonotype was seen a handful of times. This sequence joins TRBV4-1 and TRBJ2-3, with no clear D. The germline V and J ends were trimmed by 1 base and 0 bases, with 8 bases remaining between them. The CDR3 covers 15 residues. Germline CDR1 is MGHRA and CDR2 is YSYEKL. The chain's CDR3 is CASSQGPISTDTQYF. In DNA, the CDR3 is TGCGCCAGCAGCCAAGGACCAATTAGCACAGATACGCAGTATTTT.

This chain connects TRBV9 to TRBJ1-1; no reliable D call. The CDR3 runs to 12 residues. Trimming pared 7 bases from V and 3 bases from J, leaving 10 bases between. CDR1 SGDLS and CDR2 YYNGEE come from the germline V gene. The CDR3 here is CASPVCYTEAFF. CDR3 DNA: TGTGCCAGCCCGGTTTGTTACACTGAAGCTTTCTTT. Supplemented by reference TRBV9 and TRBJ1-1, the full variable domain reads DSGVTQTPKHLITATGQRVTLRCSPRSGDLSVYWYQQSLDQGLQFLIQYYNGEERAKGNILERFSAQQFPDLHSELNLSSLELGDSALYFCASPVCYTEAFFGQGTRLTVV.

The CDR3 DNA is TGTGCCACCAGTGAGACAGGGACAGATACGCAGTATTTT. It specifies CATSETGTDTQYF. The V call is TRBV24-1, the J call TRBJ2-3; TRBD1 matches 7 bases. The CDR3 is made up of 13 amino acids. The trim removed 4 bases at V and 3 bases at J, leaving 0 bases unmatched. Per germline, CDR1 KGHDR and CDR2 SFDVKD.

The V and J genes are TRBV20-1 and TRBJ2-2; 10 bases align to TRBD2. CDR3 length equals 16 residues. Germline V lookup: CDR1 DFQATT, CDR2 SNEGSKA (reference sequence). Trimming removed 0 bases from V and 5 bases from J; junction bases left unmatched: 6. CDR3 residues: CSAREGLAGETGELFF. CDR3 nucleotide sequence: TGCAGTGCTAGAGAGGGTCTAGCGGGAGAAACCGGGGAGCTGTTTTTT.

The table lists this clonotype with a few counts. The V call is TRBV4-1, the J call TRBJ2-7; possible D gene TRBD2, 6 bases. V shed 0 bases and J shed 2 bases, with 11 bases lying between them. The germline CDR1 and CDR2 sequences are MGHRA and YSYEKL. The CDR3 is made up of 15 amino acids. The CDR3 loop is CASSQDRGGAYEQYF. The CDR3, as DNA: TGCGCCAGCAGCCAAGATCGGGGCGGGGCCTACGAGCAGTACTTC.

This clonotype has a handful of counts. The J gene is TRBJ2-7, the V gene TRBV4-3, with D tentatively TRBD1 (5 bases). The CDR3 has 15 residues. V was clipped by 0 bases and J by 3 bases, with 12 bases between them. CDR1 LGHNA and CDR2 YSLEER come from the germline V gene. The CDR3 region has the DNA TGCGCCAGCAGCCAAGATTTCGGTCAGGGCTACGAGCAGTACTTC. Its protein is CASSQDFGQGYEQYF.

This chain connects TRBV14 to TRBJ2-1, with TRBD2 as a possible D gene (5 bases). The CDR3 has 14 residues. Germline CDR1 SGHDN, CDR2 FVKESK. The V and J ends lost 5 bases and 2 bases respectively, with 10 bases between them. Here the CDR3 reads CASSLSGPYNEQFF. CDR3 nucleotide sequence: TGTGCCAGCAGCTTGAGCGGTCCCTACAATGAGCAGTTCTTC.

The table lists this clonotype with a few counts. The CDR3 DNA sequence: TGTGCCAGTAGTGCTGCCGCGGGGGGAAATGAGCAGTTCTTC. This encodes CASSAAAGGNEQFF. The V and J genes are TRBV19 and TRBJ2-1, with 8 bases lining up with TRBD2. J lost 7 bases, V lost 5 bases, and 7 bases had no gene match. The CDR3 is made up of 14 amino acids. Germline CDR1 LNHDA, CDR2 SQIVND (reference sequence).

The chain is built from TRBV20-1 and TRBJ1-1; 10 bases align to TRBD1. V was clipped by 5 bases and J by 5 bases; unmatched bases: 11. Germline V gene sequence: CDR1 DFQATT, CDR2 SNEGSKA (reference sequence). The CDR3 sequence is 15 residues long. This chain's CDR3 is CSAVTGGLLGTEAFF. The CDR3 coding sequence is TGCAGTGCTGTGACAGGGGGCCTTCTAGGAACTGAAGCTTTCTTT.

Comments on this clonotype: The CDR3 end shows no conserved phenylalanine or tryptophan, and so a read error is likely. The chain employs TRBV6-6 and TRBJ1-1; possible D gene TRBD1, 5 bases. CDR1 is MNHNY, CDR2 SVGAGI, per germline (reference sequence). The CDR3 has 14 residues. Trimming left V 5 bases short and J 6 bases short, with 16 bases between. The CDR3 sequence: CASSPGGGVPEAFY. The DNA of the CDR3 is TGTGCCAGCAGTCCCGGCGGGGGGGTCCCTGAAGCTTTCTAT.

This chain joins TRBV14 and TRBJ2-1; 10 bases line up with TRBD2. CDR3 length equals 16 residues. J lost 1 base, V lost 4 bases, and 4 bases had no gene match. Germline loops: CDR1 SGHDN, CDR2 FVKESK. CDR3 in DNA: TGTGCCAGCAGCCCAGCGGGGGGGCGGTCCTACAATGAGCAGTTCTTC. Translation gives CASSPAGGRSYNEQFF.

The chain joins TRBV10-3 to TRBJ2-7, with TRBD1 matching over 9 bases. The CDR3 extends over 15 amino acids. Germline loops: CDR1 ENHRY, CDR2 SYGVKD. Trimming at V came to 7 bases and at J to 6 bases, leaving 13 bases not matched to a gene. The CDR3, as DNA: TGTGCCATCACAGCACCGGGACAGGGAAACTCCGAGCAGTACTTC. Its translation: CAITAPGQGNSEQYF.

This clonotype was counted a few times. V gene TRBV18 combines with J gene TRBJ2-5; 7 bases match TRBD1. The CDR3 covers 18 residues. Germline trimming cut 2 bases from V and 2 bases from J; bases unmatched to any gene: 14. The germline CDR1 and CDR2 sequences are KGHSH and LQKENI. Here the CDR3 DNA reads TGTGCCAGCTCACCATTCTCGTCAAGGGGACAGTCACAAGAGACCCAGTACTTC. Its translation is CASSPFSSRGQSQETQYF.

The table lists this clonotype with a few counts. The V and J genes are TRBV7-9 and TRBJ2-7, with 10 bases matching TRBD1. Trimming removed 5 bases from V and 6 bases from J; junction bases left unmatched: 10. There are 15 residues in the CDR3. CDR1 and CDR2 (germline): SEHNR, FQNEAQ (reference sequence). The CDR3 coding sequence is TGTGCCAGCAGCGCAAGGGACAGGGGAATTGTCGAGCAGTACTTC. This encodes CASSARDRGIVEQYF.

This clonotype was seen just once. The rearrangement links TRBV12-3 or TRBV12-4 to TRBJ1-2; D not resolved. With 3 bases removed from V and 8 bases from J, the gap between germline ends came to 16 bases. The CDR3 runs to 14 residues. CDR3 in amino acids: CASSFGIPGGGYTF. CDR3 sequence (DNA): TGTGCCAGCAGTTTCGGGATTCCGGGCGGCGGCTACACCTTC.

This clonotype occurred many times. The chain employs TRBV12-3 or TRBV12-4 and TRBJ2-7, with TRBD2 matching over 8 bases. The CDR3 extends over 14 amino acids. The V and J ends lost 3 bases and 7 bases, in that order; junction bases with no gene match: 8. CDR3 DNA: TGTGCCAGCAGTTTCCCCCGGGAGGGCAGTGAGCAGTACTTC. It specifies CASSFPREGSEQYF.

The V gene is TRBV4-1, the J gene TRBJ2-7; D gene uncertain. Germline V lookup: CDR1 MGHRA, CDR2 YSYEKL. V lost 3 bases and J 0 bases, leaving 6 bases between the germline ends. The CDR3 is 13 residues long. The CDR3 region is CASSHDISYEQYF. The CDR3 DNA is TGCGCCAGCAGCCATGACATCTCCTACGAGCAGTACTTC.

This clonotype was observed a few times. The chain uses TRBV13 and TRBJ2-1; D uncertain. The ends were cut back, 6 bases at V and 8 bases at J, with 14 bases in the middle. This CDR3 region has 13 residues. Germline loops: CDR1 PRHDT, CDR2 FYEKMQ (reference sequence). The CDR3 spells CASSLITGDEQFF. The CDR3 DNA is TGTGCCAGCAGTTTAATTACGGGCGATGAGCAGTTCTTC.